Listed below are T cell receptor beta chains from one sample, sequenced in a study of identical twins. MiXCR, run by TCRdb on the 5' RACE reads, gives a single entry per CDR3 protein. Among about 730,000 distinct CDR3 sequences listed, 21% were seen once. In addition, the sample was reused for a study of T cells expressing NK-cell markers.

Sequencing was performed on PBMCs. Source of these receptors: a woman aged 18-29 years in good health. Each CDR3 is given with its conserved first and last residue. D genes are given only for firm matches. Size is stated for part of the rows, as once, few or many counts, or as a class when the clone is expanded.

TRBD2 | TRBJ2-3 | few | TRBV5-1 | CASSHGTSGDTDTQYF | TGCGCCAGCAGCCACGGGACTAGCGGAGACACAGATACGCAGTATTTT
. | TRBJ2-3 | . | TRBV5-1 | CASSLRFGTYTDTQYF | TGCGCCAGCAGCTTGAGATTCGGGACATACACAGATACGCAGTATTTT
TRBD2 | TRBJ2-2 | few | TRBV4-1 | CASSRGGASQIRGLFF | TGCGCCAGCAGCCGGGGGGGAGCCTCTCAAATTCGGGGGCTGTTTTTT
. | TRBJ2-1 | many | TRBV4-3 | CASSQDVRNEQFF | TGCGCCAGCAGCCAAGATGTGCGGAATGAGCAGTTCTTC
TRBD2 | TRBJ2-1 | . | TRBV19 | CASSMERDKNEQFF | TGTGCCAGTAGTATGGAGCGGGATAAGAATGAGCAGTTCTTC
TRBD1 | TRBJ2-2 | . | TRBV27 | CASSLYGTANTGELFF | TGTGCCAGCAGTTTATATGGGACAGCCAACACCGGGGAGCTGTTTTTT
TRBD2 | TRBJ2-7 | once | TRBV7-9 | CASSLGGTSGAYEQYF | TGTGCCAGCAGCTTAGGGGGGACTAGCGGAGCCTACGAGCAGTACTTC
. | TRBJ2-2 | . | TRBV10-3 | CAISVGLVRGAHTGELFF | TGTGCCATCAGTGTCGGCCTGGTCAGGGGGGCTCACACCGGGGAGCTGTTTTTT
TRBD2 | TRBJ2-1 | . | TRBV20-1 | CSAAGLAGGGYNEQFF | TGCAGTGCTGCGGGACTAGCGGGGGGCGGGTACAATGAGCAGTTCTTC
. | TRBJ2-2 | few | TRBV9 | CASSVAQTGELFF | TGTGCCAGCAGCGTAGCTCAGACCGGGGAGCTGTTTTTT
. | TRBJ1-2 | few | TRBV20-1 | CSALRGGLGGYTF | TGCAGTGCTTTACGGGGGGGTTTAGGTGGCTACACCTTC
. | TRBJ1-1 | few | TRBV19 | CASSIIDPRMQAFF | TGTGCCAGTAGTATCATCGATCCAAGAATGCAAGCTTTCTTT
TRBD2 | TRBJ2-4 | few | TRBV5-1 | CASRSLSGSGNIQYF | TGCGCCAGCAGGTCGCTTAGCGGGAGCGGAAACATTCAGTACTTC
. | TRBJ2-4 | few | TRBV12-3/TRBV12-4 | CASSFGGTLAKNIQYF | TGTGCCAGCAGTTTCGGAGGCACCTTAGCCAAAAACATTCAGTACTTC
TRBD2 | TRBJ2-3 | few | TRBV20-1 | CSAVAGGPDTQYF | TGCAGTGCTGTAGCGGGAGGGCCAGATACGCAGTATTTT
. | TRBJ1-5 | few | TRBV12-3/TRBV12-4 | CASAPSQGEKPQHF | TGTGCCAGCGCACCAAGCCAGGGTGAAAAGCCCCAGCATTTT
TRBD2 | TRBJ2-7 | few | TRBV20-1 | CSARTHGGSGRTYEQYF | TGCAGTGCTAGAACCCACGGGGGTAGCGGGAGAACCTACGAGCAGTACTTC
TRBD1 | TRBJ2-4 | few | TRBV11-2 | CASSFTAGQGRDKNIQYF | TGTGCCAGCAGCTTTACCGCGGGACAGGGACGGGACAAAAACATTCAGTACTTC
. | TRBJ2-7 | many | TRBV27 | CASSFGTDSYEQYF | TGTGCCAGCAGTTTTGGAACAGACTCCTACGAGCAGTACTTC
. | TRBJ2-3 | many | TRBV20-1 | CSASRVGDTQYF | TGCAGTGCTAGCCGAGTGGGAGATACGCAGTATTTT
. | TRBJ1-5 | . | TRBV10-3 | CAISGAHNQPQHF | TGTGCCATCAGTGGGGCACACAATCAGCCCCAGCATTTT
. | TRBJ1-6 | many | TRBV12-3/TRBV12-4 | CASSVQSSGNSPLHF | TGTGCCAGCAGTGTACAGTCTTCGGGCAATTCACCCCTCCACTTT
. | TRBJ2-7 | few | TRBV27 | CASSKRLASYEQYF | TGTGCCAGCAGCAAGAGACTCGCATCCTACGAGCAGTACTTC
. | TRBJ2-1 | many | TRBV5-1 | CASSYSSGLGEQFF | TGCGCCAGCAGTTATTCCTCAGGGCTAGGGGAGCAGTTCTTC
TRBD2 | TRBJ2-7 | few | TRBV6-1 | CASSGGRAHEQYF | TGTGCCAGCTCTGGCGGGAGGGCCCACGAGCAGTACTTC
. | TRBJ1-1 | . | TRBV4-3 | CASSQEQGVNTEAFF | TGCGCCAGCAGCCAAGAGCAGGGAGTAAACACTGAAGCTTTCTTT
. | TRBJ2-1 | . | TRBV9 | CASSHPLGPPYYNEQFF | TGTGCCAGCAGCCACCCCCTCGGCCCACCGTATTACAATGAGCAGTTCTTC
. | TRBJ2-5 | few | TRBV20-1 | CSAGAQETQYF | TGCAGTGCCGGGGCCCAAGAGACCCAGTACTTC